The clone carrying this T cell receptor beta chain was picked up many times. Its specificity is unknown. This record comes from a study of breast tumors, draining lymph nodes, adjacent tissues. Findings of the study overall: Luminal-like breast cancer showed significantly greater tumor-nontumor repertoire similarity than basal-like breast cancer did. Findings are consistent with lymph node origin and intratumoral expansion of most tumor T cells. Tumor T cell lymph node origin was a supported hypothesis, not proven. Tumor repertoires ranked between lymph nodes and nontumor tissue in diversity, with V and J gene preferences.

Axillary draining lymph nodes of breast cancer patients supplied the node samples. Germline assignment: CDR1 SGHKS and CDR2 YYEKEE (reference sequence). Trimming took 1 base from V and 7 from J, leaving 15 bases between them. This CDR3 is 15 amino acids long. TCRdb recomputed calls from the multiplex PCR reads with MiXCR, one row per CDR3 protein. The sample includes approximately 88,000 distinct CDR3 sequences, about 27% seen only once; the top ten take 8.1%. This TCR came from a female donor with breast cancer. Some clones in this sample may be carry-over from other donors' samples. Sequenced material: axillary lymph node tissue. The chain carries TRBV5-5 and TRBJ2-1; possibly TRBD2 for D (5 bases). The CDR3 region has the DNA TGTGCCAGCAGCTTGACGTTGGAGGTTGGGAATGAGCAGTTCTTC. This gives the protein CASSLTLEVGNEQFF.